This TCR beta chain is from a study of Tregs in tolerant kidney transplant recipients. Method: immunoSEQ multiplex PCR; TCRdb's copy keeps in-frame clones and lacks some. In the table there are 110,000 or so clones, about 90% of which are singletons. General study findings and limits: Validation in larger populations is needed because few patients were studied.

V dropped 5 bases and J dropped 7 bases, with 15 bases sitting between them. This CDR3 contains 14 residues. Germline V gives CDR1 MNHNS, CDR2 SASEGT. Points on this clone: Its antigen is undetermined.

The sample comprised CD4+ T cells from blood. The chain combines TRBV6-1 with TRBJ2-1; D remains ambiguous. The sequence came from a human donor in good health. DNA of the CDR3: TGTGCCAGCAGTAGGGCTGGCTCATGGAATGAGCAGTTCTTC. Its translation: CASSRAGSWNEQFF.